The 26 T cell receptor beta chains presented below share a single source sample, sequenced in a study of blood T cell repertoires in COVID-19. Produced via immunoSEQ multiplex PCR; TCRdb's table is partial and in-frame only. The sample includes some 250,000 clones, around 86% seen only once; the top ten take approximately 3%. Sequencing was carried out using peripheral blood. All receptors come from a woman younger than 45 who had recovered from COVID-19.

The chain recombines TRBV3-1 (or the pseudogene TRBV3-2) with TRBJ2-5; D is possibly TRBD1 (5 bases). Germline V lookup: CDR1 LGHDT, CDR2 YNNKEL (reference sequence). CDR3 length equals 14 residues. With 3 bases removed from V and 4 bases from J, the gap between germline ends came to 12 bases. CDR3 sequence reads: CASSHLGARETQYF. CDR3 coding DNA: TGTGCCAGCAGCCATTTAGGGGCGAGAGAGACCCAGTACTTC.

This chain links TRBV7-2 with TRBJ1-1; no clear D. V lost 2 bases and J lost 3, with 7 bases in between. Germline V CDR1 and CDR2: SGHTA, FQGNSA. The length of the CDR3 is 13 residues. The DNA of the CDR3 is TGTGCCAGCAGCTTATCCCGGGACACTGAAGCTTTCTTT. This translates into CASSLSRDTEAFF.

The chain employs TRBV7-9 and TRBJ1-5; D is unclear. Looked up from germline, CDR1 is SEHNR and CDR2 is FQNEAQ (reference sequence). Trimming removed 1 base at V and 7 bases at J, with 8 bases between. There are 13 residues in the CDR3. CDR3 loop: CASSLGGGQPQHF. DNA of the CDR3: TGTGCCAGCAGCTTAGGGGGAGGGCAGCCCCAGCATTTT.

Turning to this clone: Within the sample, other DNA sequences also encode this same CDR3. The V and J genes are TRBV5-1 and TRBJ2-3; TRBD2 might be the D (5 bases). CDR1 and CDR2 from the germline V gene are SGHRS and YFSETQ. The germline V and J ends were trimmed by 0 bases and 1 base, with 9 bases remaining between them. The CDR3 length is 15 residues. CDR3: CASSLASGGTDTQYF. The CDR3 DNA is TGCGCCAGCAGCTTGGCCAGCGGAGGCACAGATACGCAGTATTTT. The full variable domain, with the rest looked up from reference TRBV5-1 and TRBJ2-3, is KAGVTQTPRYLIKTRGQQVTLSCSPISGHRSVSWYQQTPGQGLQFLFEYFSETQRNKGNFPGRFSGRQFSNSRSEMNVSTLELGDSALYLCASSLASGGTDTQYFGPGTRLTVL.

V and J are TRBV30 and TRBJ2-3; D remains unclear. The CDR3 has 14 residues. Deletions cut 0 bases from V and 6 bases from J, with 13 bases between. Germline CDR1 GTSNPN, CDR2 SVGIG (reference sequence). CDR3 coding DNA: TGTGCCTGGAGTGTACGAACCCCGAGGGATACGCAGTATTTT. This sequence encodes CAWSVRTPRDTQYF.

The chain joins TRBV30 to TRBJ2-7; 9 nucleotides line up with TRBD1. The CDR3 is 13 residues long. Germline assignment: CDR1 GTSNPN and CDR2 SVGIG (reference sequence). The junction had 5 bases not matched to a gene; V was cut back by 2 bases and J by 6 bases. CDR3 bases: TGTGCCTGGAGTCCCGGGACAGGGACCGAGCAGTACTTC. It is translated as CAWSPGTGTEQYF. Full variable domain (outside the CDR3, taken from reference TRBV30 and TRBJ2-7): SQTIHQWPATLVQPVGSPLSLECTVEGTSNPNLYWYRQAAGRGLQLLFYSVGIGQISSEVPQNLSASRPQDRQFILSSKKLLLSDSGFYLCAWSPGTGTEQYFGPGTRLTVT.

The chain has TRBV5-4 and TRBJ1-2; no definite D call. Germline V lookup: CDR1 SGHNT, CDR2 YYREEE (reference sequence). The CDR3 is 13 residues long. With 7 bases removed from V and 4 bases from J, the gap between germline ends came to 14 bases. Written as DNA, the CDR3 is TGTGCCAGCCAAACCCAGGATGGCTATGGCTACACCTTC. This codes for CASQTQDGYGYTF.

The chain is built from TRBV7-9 and TRBJ2-5; TRBD1 is a possible D gene (6 bases). Germline assignment: CDR1 SEHNR and CDR2 FQNEAQ (reference sequence). The CDR3 consists of 14 residues. Trimming shortened V by 6 bases and J by 1 base, and 12 bases separated the two germline ends. The CDR3 spells CASSSWTAQETQYF. The DNA of the CDR3 is TGTGCCAGCAGTTCTTGGACAGCCCAAGAGACCCAGTACTTC.

This chain connects TRBV9 to TRBJ2-2; 7 bases are a match to TRBD1. CDR3 length: 15 residues. Germline CDR1 is SGDLS and CDR2 is YYNGEE. The ends lost 0 bases at V and 4 bases at J; junction bases unmatched: 3. The chain's CDR3 is CASSVEGAGTGELFF. For the CDR3, the DNA is TGTGCCAGCAGCGTAGAGGGGGCGGGCACCGGGGAGCTGTTTTTT.

The chain recombines TRBV9 with TRBJ1-2, with 8 bases identical to TRBD1. The V gene's germline CDR1 is SGDLS and CDR2 YYNGEE. The CDR3 totals 13 residues. Trimming cost V 4 bases and J 8 bases; bases outside gene matches: 7. The CDR3 DNA follows: TGTGCCAGCAGCACCCAGGGGGCGCAAGGCTACACCTTC. Amino acid sequence: CASSTQGAQGYTF.

This rearrangement joins TRBV19 to TRBJ1-2, with TRBD1 as a possible D gene (5 bases). CDR3 length equals 15 residues. The V and J ends lost 7 bases and 4 bases respectively, with 19 bases between them. Germline CDR1 is LNHDA and CDR2 is SQIVND (reference sequence). The CDR3 DNA follows: TGTGCCAGTACCCTACAGGTGGGGCGAGGCTATGGCTACACCTTC. It codes for CASTLQVGRGYGYTF.

This clone has just a few counts. The J gene is TRBJ1-2, the V gene TRBV7-9, with unresolved D. Per the germline V gene, CDR1 is SEHNR and CDR2 is FQNEAQ (reference sequence). The CDR3 has 13 amino acids. V was clipped by 5 bases and J by 4 bases, with 11 bases between them. The CDR3 here is CASSVEGGYGYTF. The CDR3 nucleotides read TGTGCCAGCAGCGTGGAGGGCGGCTATGGCTACACCTTC.

This chain uses TRBV12-5 with TRBJ2-2, with a weak D call TRBD2 (5 bases). The CDR3 has 17 residues. Trimming took 5 bases from V and 0 from J, leaving 16 bases between them. Germline values: CDR1 LGHNT, CDR2 FRNRAP. CDR3 DNA sequence: TGTGCTAGTGGTCTCTACCAAGGACTCACGAACACCGGGGAGCTGTTTTTT. Translation gives CASGLYQGLTNTGELFF.

The genes are TRBV7-2 and TRBJ1-5; D might be TRBD1 (5 bases). This CDR3 has 16 amino acids. Germline-derived CDR1 and CDR2 are SGHTA and FQGNSA. Deletions cut 5 bases from V and 3 bases from J, with 17 bases between. CDR3 DNA sequence: TGTGCCAGCAGCCTGATGGGGGGTTCCTCCAATCAGCCCCAGCATTTT. Its translation is CASSLMGGSSNQPQHF.

The V call is TRBV29-1, the J call TRBJ1-2; 7 nucleotides match TRBD1. The J segment lost 4 bases and the V segment lost 4 bases, leaving 6 bases of the junction unmatched. This CDR3 region has 13 residues. Germline V lookup: CDR1 SQVTM, CDR2 ANQGSEA. CDR3 sequence reads: CSVGEGATYGYTF. As DNA, the CDR3 is TGCAGCGTTGGCGAGGGGGCGACCTATGGCTACACCTTC.

V is TRBV5-1 and J is TRBJ1-1; a weak D match, TRBD1 (6 bases). Germline CDR1 reads SGHRS; CDR2 reads YFSETQ. The V gene lost 4 bases and the J gene lost 3 bases, with 25 bases spanning the gap. CDR3 length: 18 amino acids. CDR3: CASSPYPISDRFDTEAFF. In DNA form, the CDR3 reads TGCGCCAGCAGCCCCTACCCCATTAGCGACAGGTTTGACACTGAAGCTTTCTTT.

This clone was seen a single time. Given a much more abundant clone one base away, this may be a read error. The chain uses TRBV2 and TRBJ2-3; maybe TRBD1 (5 bases). Looked up from germline, CDR1 is SNHLY and CDR2 is FYNNEI. Trimming shortened V by 6 bases and J by 3 bases, and 16 bases separated the two germline ends. This CDR3 spans 15 amino acids. The CDR3 DNA follows: TGTGCCAGCAGATTTCCAAGGGGCGCAACAGATACGCAGTATTTT. Protein sequence: CASRFPRGATDTQYF.

The rearrangement links TRBV19 to TRBJ1-3; D is undetermined. Germline-derived CDR1 and CDR2 are LNHDA and SQIVND (reference sequence). Trimming shortened V by 5 bases and J by 0 bases, and 8 bases separated the two germline ends. This CDR3 is 14 amino acids long. The CDR3 region has the DNA TGTGCCAGTAGTTGGCTGATCTCTGGAAACACCATATATTTT. Protein sequence: CASSWLISGNTIYF.

This chain joins TRBV19 and TRBJ2-7; D is undetermined. The CDR3 spans 12 residues. V was trimmed by 5 bases and J by 1 base, leaving 6 bases between them. Germline V lookup: CDR1 LNHDA, CDR2 SQIVND (reference sequence). DNA for the CDR3: TGTGCCAGTAGTGAGAGTTCCTACGAGCAGTACTTC. It translates to CASSESSYEQYF.

This rearrangement joins TRBV5-1 to TRBJ1-6; D is ambiguous. The V gene lost 0 bases and the J gene lost 3 bases, with 10 bases spanning the gap. CDR1 is SGHRS, CDR2 YFSETQ, per germline. This CDR3 has 16 amino acids. The CDR3 coding sequence is TGCGCCAGCAGCTTGGCCGTCGGTAACTATAATTCACCCCTCCACTTT. Amino acid sequence: CASSLAVGNYNSPLHF.

This chain links TRBV19 with TRBJ2-7, with 8 positions matching TRBD2. The CDR3 is 14 amino acids. From germline, CDR1 is LNHDA and CDR2 SQIVND (reference sequence). J was trimmed by 2 bases and V by 6 bases; bases with no gene match: 6. The CDR3 reads CASSPGGGPYEQYF. The CDR3 DNA is TGTGCCAGTAGCCCCGGCGGGGGGCCCTACGAGCAGTACTTC.

Concerning this clone: This same CDR3 is encoded by further DNA sequences in the sample. The chain employs TRBV5-1 and TRBJ2-7, with TRBD1 matching over 7 bases. The trim removed 0 bases at V and 0 bases at J, leaving 0 bases unmatched. The CDR3 spans 14 residues. Germline V CDR1 and CDR2: SGHRS, YFSETQ. The CDR3 protein is CASSLGQGSYEQYF. CDR3 in DNA: TGCGCCAGCAGCTTGGGACAGGGCTCCTACGAGCAGTACTTC. Looking up the rest from reference TRBV5-1 and TRBJ2-7 gives the full variable domain: KAGVTQTPRYLIKTRGQQVTLSCSPISGHRSVSWYQQTPGQGLQFLFEYFSETQRNKGNFPGRFSGRQFSNSRSEMNVSTLELGDSALYLCASSLGQGSYEQYFGPGTRLTVT.

The genes are TRBV7-9 and TRBJ1-2; D may be TRBD1 (5 bases). This CDR3 is 14 amino acids long. Germline V CDR1 and CDR2: SEHNR, FQNEAQ (reference sequence). Deletions cut 5 bases from V and 4 bases from J, with 14 bases between. For the CDR3, the DNA is TGTGCCAGCAGCCTTGCGGGGGAGGGCTATGGCTACACCTTC. This gives the protein CASSLAGEGYGYTF.

This chain joins TRBV6-6 and TRBJ2-1; 9 bases fit TRBD1. Germline-derived CDR1 and CDR2 are MNHNY and SVGAGI (reference sequence). The CDR3 contains 14 residues. The junction had 7 bases not matched to a gene; V was cut back by 6 bases and J by 7 bases. The CDR3 here is CASRGQGPTNEQFF. CDR3 in DNA: TGTGCCAGCAGGGGACAGGGCCCCACGAATGAGCAGTTCTTC.

The rearrangement joins TRBV7-2 to TRBJ2-3, with 8 bases fitting TRBD2. In germline, CDR1 is SGHTA, CDR2 FQGNSA. This CDR3 has 17 amino acids. Trimming at V came to 1 base and at J to 2 bases, leaving 8 bases not matched to a gene. CDR3 in amino acids: CASSLGPRGGPTDTQYF. The CDR3, as DNA: TGTGCCAGCAGCTTAGGTCCCCGGGGGGGCCCCACAGATACGCAGTATTTT.

The CDR3 loop is CASSYSGSGGTPYEQYF. The CDR3 DNA sequence: TGTGCCAGCAGTTACTCCGGTAGCGGGGGAACCCCCTACGAGCAGTACTTC. This chain connects TRBV6-2 or TRBV6-3 to TRBJ2-7; 9 nucleotides line up with TRBD2. The CDR3 is 17 residues long. Trimming took 0 bases from V and 2 from J; bases not matched to a gene: 8. Germline CDR1 MNHEY, CDR2 SVGEGT.